The 14 T cell receptor beta chains below all came from one sample that was sequenced in a study of T cell clones after liver transplantation. Method: immunoSEQ multiplex PCR; TCRdb's copy keeps in-frame clones and lacks some. The table lists 65,000 to 85,000 clones, 80% to 85% of them singletons, with about 2% in the top ten. The sample here was CD4+ T cells from blood, taken less than 50 months after liver transplant. These receptors came from a human patient who received a liver transplant. Some T cells may be the graft donor's.

This clone was detected a few times. The chain employs TRBV6-5 and TRBJ1-4; unclear D gene. V was cut by 5 bases and J by 8 bases, with 15 bases left in between. CDR1 is MNHEY and CDR2 is SVGAGI in the germline V gene. The CDR3 loop spans 14 amino acids. This CDR3 reads CASSEAVSREKLFF. CDR3 bases: TGTGCCAGCAGTGAGGCCGTATCGAGAGAAAAACTGTTTTTT.

The chain joins TRBV27 to TRBJ2-7; D might be TRBD1 (6 bases). V lost 3 bases and J 3 bases, leaving 21 bases between the germline ends. The CDR3 loop spans 17 amino acids. Per germline, CDR1 MNHEY and CDR2 SMNVEV (reference sequence). In DNA, the CDR3 is TGTGCCAGCAGTTTCATCATGGCGCAGGGGTCTCTCTACGAGCAGTACTTC. Amino acid sequence: CASSFIMAQGSLYEQYF.

The chain has TRBV5-1 and TRBJ2-1, with 9 bases that match TRBD1. Germline CDR1 reads SGHRS; CDR2 reads YFSETQ. The CDR3 has 15 residues. V was clipped by 2 bases and J by 7 bases; unmatched bases: 7. CDR3 in DNA: TGCGCCAGCAGCTTCCTACAGGGGGCAGGGAATGAGCAGTTCTTC. It encodes CASSFLQGAGNEQFF.

The J gene is TRBJ2-1, the V gene TRBV7-2, with 13 bases lining up with TRBD2. This CDR3 has 14 amino acids. Germline trimming cut 6 bases from V and 4 bases from J; bases unmatched to any gene: 0. Germline V gene data show CDR1 as SGHTA and CDR2 as FQGNSA. CDR3 sequence (DNA): TGTGCCAGCAGACTAGCGGGAGGGTACAATGAGCAGTTCTTC. This gives the protein CASRLAGGYNEQFF.

This sequence joins TRBV10-1 and TRBJ1-1; D is perhaps TRBD1 (5 bases). Germline-derived CDR1 and CDR2 are WNHNN and SYGVQD (reference sequence). The length of the CDR3 is 13 residues. V shed 4 bases and J shed 1 base, with 7 bases lying between them. The CDR3 nucleotides read TGCGCCAGCAGTGGGGGACCGAACACTGAAGCTTTCTTT. It specifies CASSGGPNTEAFF.

This clone was seen more than once but under ten times. V usage is TRBV4-3 and J usage is TRBJ1-4; 8 positions agree with TRBD1. CDR1 and CDR2 (germline): LGHNA, YSLEER. V was pared by 0 bases and J by 7 bases, with 7 bases of the junction left unmatched. The CDR3 covers 16 residues. As DNA, the CDR3 is TGCGCCAGCAGCCAAGATTATGCCAGGGGGCGTGAAAAACTGTTTTTT. It specifies CASSQDYARGREKLFF.

On this clone: At one end the junction does not follow the germline gene, possibly because of a read error. The V and J genes are TRBV6-1 and TRBJ1-2; possible D gene TRBD1, 5 bases. Germline CDR1 MNHNS, CDR2 SASEGT. This CDR3 has 12 residues. CDR3 protein: CASSEAQVKSPF. The DNA of the CDR3 is TGTGCCAGCAGTGAAGCACAGGTGAAGAGCCCCTTC.

The rearrangement uses TRBV28 and TRBJ2-1, with 7 nucleotides matching TRBD2. The CDR3 is 15 residues long. Germline V gene data show CDR1 as MDHEN and CDR2 as SYDVKM. With 8 bases clipped from V and 6 bases from J, the junction kept 13 bases outside the gene matches. The CDR3 loop is CASGPWTSGANEQFF. CDR3 in DNA: TGTGCCAGCGGACCCTGGACTAGTGGGGCCAATGAGCAGTTCTTC.

The rearrangement joins TRBV5-1 to TRBJ1-1; no reliable D call. V was shortened by 0 bases and J by 6 bases, with 15 bases between the two germline ends. The CDR3 is made up of 15 amino acids. The V gene's germline CDR1 is SGHRS and CDR2 YFSETQ. The CDR3 DNA follows: TGCGCCAGCAGCTTGGTGGGCGGGCGGTTATCTGAAGCTTTCTTT. This gives the protein CASSLVGGRLSEAFF.

The chain joins TRBV6-6 to TRBJ2-3, with D maybe TRBD2 (6 bases). The CDR3 length is 13 residues. Germline CDR1 reads MNHNY; CDR2 reads SVGAGI (reference sequence). Trimming removed 6 bases at V and 4 bases at J, with 11 bases between. CDR3 sequence: CASRRGVADTQYF. DNA of the CDR3: TGTGCCAGCAGACGCGGGGTAGCAGATACGCAGTATTTT.

This CDR3 is CASSYGQGPQETQYF. The CDR3 nucleotides read TGTGCCAGCAGTTACGGACAGGGTCCGCAAGAGACCCAGTACTTC. The chain couples TRBV6-6 to TRBJ2-5, with 8 bases that match TRBD1. CDR3 size: 15 residues. Germline V CDR1 and CDR2: MNHNY, SVGAGI (reference sequence). The V and J ends lost 2 bases and 2 bases, in that order; junction bases with no gene match: 4.

The chain carries TRBV7-3 and TRBJ1-4; D is unclear. Per germline, CDR1 SGHTA and CDR2 FQGTGA. Trimming took off 2 bases at V and 0 bases at J, with 13 bases between the two ends. The CDR3 runs 17 residues. Here the CDR3 DNA reads TGTGCCAGCAGCTTACATGTGACCACCGCAACTAATGAAAAACTGTTTTTT. This sequence encodes CASSLHVTTATNEKLFF.

This chain connects TRBV28 to TRBJ2-4; 7 bases match TRBD2. CDR1 is MDHEN, CDR2 SYDVKM, per germline. There are 13 residues in the CDR3. V dropped 1 base and J dropped 7; count of bases not matched to a gene: 1. In nucleotides, the CDR3 is TGTGCCAGCAGTTTATTGGGGGGGAACATTCAGTACTTC. Translated, it gives CASSLLGGNIQYF.

V gene TRBV6-5 combines with J gene TRBJ2-1; TRBD1 matches 7 bases. The germline CDR1 and CDR2 sequences are MNHEY and SVGAGI. The V and J ends lost 6 bases and 6 bases, in that order; junction bases with no gene match: 11. CDR3 length: 15 amino acids. This chain's CDR3 is CASSPQGVFPNEQFF. The CDR3 region has the DNA TGTGCCAGCAGCCCCCAGGGGGTATTCCCCAATGAGCAGTTCTTC.